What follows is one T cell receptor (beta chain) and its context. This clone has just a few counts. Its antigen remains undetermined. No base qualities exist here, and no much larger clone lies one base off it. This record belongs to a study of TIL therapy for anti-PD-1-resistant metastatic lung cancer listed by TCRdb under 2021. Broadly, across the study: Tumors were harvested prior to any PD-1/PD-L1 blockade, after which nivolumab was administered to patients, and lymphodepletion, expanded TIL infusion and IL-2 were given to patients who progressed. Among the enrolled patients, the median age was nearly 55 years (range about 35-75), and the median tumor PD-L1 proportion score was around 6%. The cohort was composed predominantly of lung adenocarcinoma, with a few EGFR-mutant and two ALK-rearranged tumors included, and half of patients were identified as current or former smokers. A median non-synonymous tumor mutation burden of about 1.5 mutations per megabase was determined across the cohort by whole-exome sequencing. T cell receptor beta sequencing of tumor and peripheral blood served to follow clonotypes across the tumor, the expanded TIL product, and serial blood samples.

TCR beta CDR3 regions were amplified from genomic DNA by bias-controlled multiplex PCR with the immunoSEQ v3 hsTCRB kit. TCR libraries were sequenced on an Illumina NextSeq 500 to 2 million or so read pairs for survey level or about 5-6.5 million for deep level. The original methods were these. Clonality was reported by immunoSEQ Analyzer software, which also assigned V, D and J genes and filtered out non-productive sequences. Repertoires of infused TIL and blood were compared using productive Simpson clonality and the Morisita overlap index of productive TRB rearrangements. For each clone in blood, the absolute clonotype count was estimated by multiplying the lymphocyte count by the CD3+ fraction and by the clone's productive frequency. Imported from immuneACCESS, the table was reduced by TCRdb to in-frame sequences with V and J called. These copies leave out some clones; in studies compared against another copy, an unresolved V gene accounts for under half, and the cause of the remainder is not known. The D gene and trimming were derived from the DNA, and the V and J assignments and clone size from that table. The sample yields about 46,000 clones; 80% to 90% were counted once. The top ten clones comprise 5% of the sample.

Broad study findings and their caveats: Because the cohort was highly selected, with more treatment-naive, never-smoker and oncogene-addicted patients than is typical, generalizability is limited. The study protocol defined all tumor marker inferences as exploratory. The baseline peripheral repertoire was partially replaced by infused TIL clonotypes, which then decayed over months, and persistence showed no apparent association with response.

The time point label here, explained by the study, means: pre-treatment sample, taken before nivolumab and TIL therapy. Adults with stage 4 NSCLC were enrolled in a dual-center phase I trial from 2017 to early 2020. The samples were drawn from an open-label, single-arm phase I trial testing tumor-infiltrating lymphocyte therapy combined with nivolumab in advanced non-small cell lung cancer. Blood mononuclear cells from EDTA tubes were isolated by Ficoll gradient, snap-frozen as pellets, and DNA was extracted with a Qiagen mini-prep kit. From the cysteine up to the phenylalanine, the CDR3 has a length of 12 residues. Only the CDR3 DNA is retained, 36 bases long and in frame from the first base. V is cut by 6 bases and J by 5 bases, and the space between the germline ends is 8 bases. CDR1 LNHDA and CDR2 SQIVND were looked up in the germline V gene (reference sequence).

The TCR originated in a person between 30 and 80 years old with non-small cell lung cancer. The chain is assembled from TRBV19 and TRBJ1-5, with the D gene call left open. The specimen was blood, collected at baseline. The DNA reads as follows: TGTGCCAGTAGCTCTATGGATCAGCCCCAGCATTTT. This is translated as CASSSMDQPQHF.